Following are 20 T cell receptor beta chains from one sample sequenced in a study of vaccination and CD4 T cells after COVID-19. The treatment is: roughly 11-day PBMC culture with coronavirus spike peptide pools or control peptides (ViraFEST assay). Gathering of the CD4+ T cells, from the unexposed donor, took place before the COVID-19 pandemic (2011-2018). Their cognate antigens are unknown. The study sequenced cultured CD4+ T cell DNA using the Oncomine TCR Beta short-read assay. TCRdb ran MiXCR on the PCR reads and lists one entry per CDR3 protein. The data show roughly 6,800 distinct CDR3 sequences, about 71% seen once. The specimen sequenced was CD4+ T cells from blood, cultured in vitro. The receptors were sampled from a human donor in good health.

This chain uses TRBV20-1 with TRBJ1-6; D unclear. Trimming took off 1 base at V and 6 bases at J, with 10 bases between the two ends. The CDR3 extends over 14 amino acids. Germline V gene data show CDR1 as DFQATT and CDR2 as SNEGSKA (reference sequence). CDR3 protein: CSARVVGFNSPLHF. The CDR3 DNA follows: TGCAGTGCTAGAGTAGTCGGTTTTAATTCACCCCTCCACTTT.

The CDR3 protein is CASSGAGTGSGELFF. The DNA of the CDR3 is TGTGCCAGCAGTGGGGCCGGGACAGGGTCCGGGGAGCTGTTTTTT. The V call is TRBV2, the J call TRBJ2-2; TRBD1 aligns across 9 bases. Per germline, CDR1 SNHLY and CDR2 FYNNEI. The CDR3 covers 15 residues. V shed 4 bases and J 6 bases; nucleotides not matched to a gene: 6.

The rearrangement joins TRBV20-1 to TRBJ1-1; tentative D call: TRBD1 (5 bases). Trimming removed 0 bases from V and 0 bases from J, with 8 bases in between. This CDR3 region has 14 residues. Germline CDR1 is DFQATT and CDR2 is SNEGSKA (reference sequence). Here the CDR3 reads CSAREQGMNTEAFF. CDR3 bases: TGCAGTGCTAGAGAGCAGGGAATGAACACTGAAGCTTTCTTT.

J is TRBJ1-2 and V is TRBV4-3, with D unclear. This CDR3 is built from 14 residues. Germline loops: CDR1 LGHNA, CDR2 YSLEER. The V end was cut by 0 bases, the J end by 1 base, with 6 bases between. The CDR3 bases are TGCGCCAGCAGCCAAGATTGGGTTAACTATGGCTACACCTTC. This translates into CASSQDWVNYGYTF.

J is TRBJ1-2 and V is TRBV6-5, with 9 bases that match TRBD1. Germline loops: CDR1 MNHEY, CDR2 SVGAGI. There are 16 residues in the CDR3. The junction had 7 bases not matched to a gene; V was cut back by 0 bases and J by 5 bases. The CDR3 loop is CASSYSRTGGSYGYTF. CDR3 DNA sequence: TGTGCCAGCAGTTACTCGAGAACAGGGGGCAGTTATGGCTACACCTTC.

The table lists this clonotype with a count of one. The chain uses TRBV19 and TRBJ1-6; D gene unclear. V was trimmed by 4 bases and J by 0 bases, leaving 13 bases between them. Germline V gene lookup returns CDR1 LNHDA and CDR2 SQIVND (reference sequence). The CDR3 spans 17 residues. The CDR3 protein is CASSTRTGSSYNSPLHF. Written as DNA, the CDR3 is TGTGCCAGTAGTACCCGGACGGGGAGCTCCTATAATTCACCCCTCCACTTT. Supplemented by reference TRBV19 and TRBJ1-6, the full variable domain reads DGGITQSPKYLFRKEGQNVTLSCEQNLNHDAMYWYRQDPGQGLRLIYYSQIVNDFQKGDIAEGYSVSREKKESFPLTVTSAQKNPTAFYLCASSTRTGSSYNSPLHFGNGTRLTVT.

This clonotype was observed once. The chain recombines TRBV18 with TRBJ1-1; D uncertain. This CDR3 has 12 amino acids. CDR1 and CDR2 from the germline V gene are KGHSH and LQKENI. V lost 6 bases to trimming and J lost 3 bases, with 8 bases between them. CDR3 coding DNA: TGTGCCAGCTCCCGAGACTACACTGAAGCTTTCTTT. It is translated as CASSRDYTEAFF.

This clonotype was picked up one time. The rearrangement joins TRBV12-3 or TRBV12-4 to TRBJ1-6, with 7 bases matching TRBD1. Trimming cost V 1 base and J 6 bases; bases outside gene matches: 6. The CDR3 consists of 16 residues. The CDR3 DNA is TGTGCCAGCAGTTTAGTGAGAGGGGGCCGTAATTCACCCCTCCACTTT. This codes for CASSLVRGGRNSPLHF.

The genes are TRBV27 and TRBJ2-2; no clear D gene. The CDR3 is made up of 15 amino acids. CDR1 MNHEY and CDR2 SMNVEV come from the germline V gene (reference sequence). The V gene lost 5 bases and the J gene lost 2 bases, with 12 bases spanning the gap. CDR3 sequence reads: CASSQVPINTGELFF. CDR3 in DNA: TGTGCCAGCAGTCAAGTACCAATAAACACCGGGGAGCTGTTTTTT.

This chain uses TRBV6-1 with TRBJ2-3; 11 bases map to TRBD2. J gave up 0 bases and V 7 bases, and 21 bases lay outside the gene matches. Germline V gives CDR1 MNHNS, CDR2 SASEGT. The CDR3 is made up of 21 amino acids. The DNA of the CDR3 is TGTGCCAGCACCCCCCAAGAGGTACTAGCGGGAGAGAAACCGAGCACAGATACGCAGTATTTT. Residues: CASTPQEVLAGEKPSTDTQYF.

The chain has TRBV19 and TRBJ1-5, with 7 bases that match TRBD1. Per the germline V gene, CDR1 is LNHDA and CDR2 is SQIVND (reference sequence). This CDR3 has 13 amino acids. V trimming: 6 bases; J trimming: 5 bases; junction bases outside the gene matches: 4. CDR3 residues: CASSRGWDQPQHF. In DNA, the CDR3 is TGTGCCAGTAGCAGGGGGTGGGATCAGCCCCAGCATTTT.

The chain combines TRBV30 with TRBJ1-5; a weak D match, TRBD1 (6 bases). The CDR3 spans 15 residues. The ends were cut back, 0 bases at V and 1 base at J, with 10 bases in the middle. Germline assignment: CDR1 GTSNPN and CDR2 SVGIG (reference sequence). CDR3 loop: CAWSVQGGSNQPQHF. The CDR3 DNA reads as TGTGCCTGGAGTGTACAGGGAGGAAGCAATCAGCCCCAGCATTTT.

This chain links TRBV6-2 or TRBV6-3 with TRBJ2-7, with 8 nucleotides matching TRBD2. The CDR3 has 15 residues. Trimming cost V 8 bases and J 5 bases; bases outside gene matches: 14. Germline V gene data show CDR1 as MNHEY and CDR2 as SVGEGT. CDR3 DNA: TGTGCCAGCTCCAAGCAGGCGGGAGGTACGAACGAGCAGTACTTC. Its translation is CASSKQAGGTNEQYF.

The genes are TRBV6-1 and TRBJ1-5; possible D gene TRBD1, 5 bases. CDR1 is MNHNS and CDR2 is SASEGT in the germline V gene. This CDR3 is 16 amino acids long. The V end lost 6 bases, the J end lost 4 bases, and 19 bases lay between the germline ends. The CDR3: CASSPGTEASNQPQHF. The CDR3, as DNA: TGTGCCAGCAGCCCCGGGACGGAGGCCTCTAATCAGCCCCAGCATTTT.

This sequence joins TRBV20-1 and TRBJ1-2; tentatively, D is TRBD1 (5 bases). The CDR3 is 14 residues long. The germline V gene encodes CDR1 DFQATT and CDR2 SNEGSKA (reference sequence). Trimming took off 2 bases at V and 6 bases at J, with 16 bases between the two ends. The CDR3 loop is CSARRSRELHGYTF. CDR3 DNA: TGCAGTGCTAGAAGGTCCAGGGAACTTCATGGCTACACCTTC.

The V and J genes are TRBV6-1 and TRBJ1-2, with unresolved D. Germline values: CDR1 MNHNS, CDR2 SASEGT. The CDR3 totals 15 residues. V gave up 7 bases and J gave up 2 bases, with 17 bases separating them. The CDR3, as DNA: TGTGCCAGCATACCCTTTAGGAGGGCGAACTATGGCTACACCTTC. Amino acids: CASIPFRRANYGYTF.

The chain employs TRBV6-1 and TRBJ2-7; D gene uncertain. The ends were cut back, 6 bases at V and 3 bases at J, with 9 bases in the middle. Germline CDR1 is MNHNS and CDR2 is SASEGT. The CDR3 contains 12 residues. CDR3: CASRNAIYEQYF. The CDR3 coding sequence is TGTGCCAGCAGGAATGCCATCTACGAGCAGTACTTC.

The chain couples TRBV28 to TRBJ1-5, with D perhaps matching TRBD1 (6 bases). Germline assignment: CDR1 MDHEN and CDR2 SYDVKM. Between the trimmed V and J ends, which lost 4 bases and 5 bases, there was a span of 21 bases. The CDR3 covers 17 residues. In nucleotides, the CDR3 is TGTGCCAGCAGTTGGGGTTTTCCGGACAGCCTAGATCAGCCCCAGCATTTT. It yields the protein CASSWGFPDSLDQPQHF.

The table lists this clonotype with a count of one. The V and J genes are TRBV27 and TRBJ1-1; D perhaps matches TRBD1 (5 bases). The CDR3 runs to 14 residues. V lost 2 bases and J 4 bases, leaving 11 bases between the germline ends. Germline assignment: CDR1 MNHEY and CDR2 SMNVEV (reference sequence). CDR3 in amino acids: CASSLGGSITEAFF. CDR3 in DNA: TGTGCCAGCAGTTTAGGGGGGTCTATCACTGAAGCTTTCTTT.

This clonotype is a singleton in its sample. The rearrangement links TRBV30 to TRBJ1-2; 8 bases are a match to TRBD1. Germline lookup yields CDR1 GTSNPN and CDR2 SVGIG (reference sequence). Unmatched junction bases numbered 7, after V lost 2 bases and J lost 2 bases. The length of the CDR3 is 15 residues. The CDR3 sequence: CAWSQGTGRNYGYTF. As DNA, the CDR3 is TGTGCCTGGAGTCAGGGGACAGGAAGAAACTATGGCTACACCTTC.